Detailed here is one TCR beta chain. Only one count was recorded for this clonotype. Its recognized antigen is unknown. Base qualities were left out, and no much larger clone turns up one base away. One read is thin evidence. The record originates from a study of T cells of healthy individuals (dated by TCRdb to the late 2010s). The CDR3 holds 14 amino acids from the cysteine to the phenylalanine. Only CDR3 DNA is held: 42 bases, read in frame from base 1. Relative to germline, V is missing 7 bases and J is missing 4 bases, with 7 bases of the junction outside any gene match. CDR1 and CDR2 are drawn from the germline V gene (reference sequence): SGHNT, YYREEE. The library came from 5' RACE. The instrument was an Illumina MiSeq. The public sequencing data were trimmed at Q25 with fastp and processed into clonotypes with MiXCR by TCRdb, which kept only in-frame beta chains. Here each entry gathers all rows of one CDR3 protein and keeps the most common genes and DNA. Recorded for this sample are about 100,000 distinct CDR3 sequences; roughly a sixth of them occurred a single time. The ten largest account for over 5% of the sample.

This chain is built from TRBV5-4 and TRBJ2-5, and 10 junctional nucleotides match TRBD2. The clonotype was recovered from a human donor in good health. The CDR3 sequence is CASGSSGRVETQYF. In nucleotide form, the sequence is TGTGCCAGCGGCTCTAGCGGGAGAGTAGAGACCCAGTACTTC.